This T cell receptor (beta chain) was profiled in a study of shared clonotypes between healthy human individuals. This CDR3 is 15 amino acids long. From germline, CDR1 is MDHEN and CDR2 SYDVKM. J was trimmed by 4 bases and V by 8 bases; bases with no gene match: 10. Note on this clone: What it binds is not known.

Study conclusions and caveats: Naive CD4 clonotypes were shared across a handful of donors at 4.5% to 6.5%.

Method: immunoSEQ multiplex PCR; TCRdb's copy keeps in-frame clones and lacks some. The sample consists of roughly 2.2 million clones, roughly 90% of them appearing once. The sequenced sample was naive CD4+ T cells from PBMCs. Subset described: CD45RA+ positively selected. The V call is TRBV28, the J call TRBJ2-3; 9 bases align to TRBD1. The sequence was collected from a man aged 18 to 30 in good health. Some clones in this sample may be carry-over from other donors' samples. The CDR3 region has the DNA TGTGCCAGCCCCAAGCCGGGACAGGGCGCAGATACGCAGTATTTT. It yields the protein CASPKPGQGADTQYF.